Presented here are 19 T cell receptor beta chains from one specimen sequenced in a study of blood T cell repertoires in COVID-19. Only in-frame clones appear in the TCRdb table, and some are missing; sequencing was by immunoSEQ multiplex PCR. The sample has 300,000 to 400,000 clones, roughly 90% seen once. Sequenced input: peripheral blood. These receptors all stem from a woman aged 55-70 years with COVID-19, enrolled during active disease.

This clone has a handful of counts. The rearrangement links TRBV2 to TRBJ2-7; D not resolved. The CDR3 is made up of 13 amino acids. Between the trimmed V and J ends, which lost 6 bases and 3 bases, there was a span of 12 bases. Germline V lookup: CDR1 SNHLY, CDR2 FYNNEI. The CDR3 DNA reads TGTGCCAGCAGGTTTACCGGCGGCTACGAGCAGTACTTC. Translated, it gives CASRFTGGYEQYF.

This clone was counted a single time. The chain employs TRBV5-6 and TRBJ2-7; a possible D gene is TRBD1 (5 bases). V lost 2 bases and J lost 7, with 10 bases in between. The CDR3 runs 12 residues. CDR1 and CDR2 from the germline V gene are SGHDT and YYEEEE. CDR3 nucleotides: TGTGCCAGCAGCTTTCAGGGTTTGGAGCAGTACTTC. It is translated as CASSFQGLEQYF.

The CDR3 DNA reads TGCAGCGTTGGAAGCCCTAGCTCCTACAATGAGCAGTTCTTC. As protein: CSVGSPSSYNEQFF. The V call is TRBV29-1, the J call TRBJ2-1; D gene unclear. The CDR3 is 14 residues long. Germline loops: CDR1 SQVTM, CDR2 ANQGSEA. Trimming removed 4 bases from V and 0 bases from J, with 10 bases in between.

The chain is built from TRBV18 and TRBJ1-4; weak D call: TRBD1 (6 bases). Trimming removed 3 bases from V and 4 bases from J, with 15 bases in between. Germline V gene sequence: CDR1 KGHSH, CDR2 LQKENI. This CDR3 has 16 residues. CDR3 residues: CASSPPRGRGNEKLFF. The DNA of the CDR3 is TGTGCCAGCTCACCGCCGCGGGGGCGAGGTAATGAAAAACTGTTTTTT. Supplemented by reference TRBV18 and TRBJ1-4, the full variable domain reads NAGVMQNPRHLVRRRGQEARLRCSPMKGHSHVYWYRQLPEEGLKFMVYLQKENIIDESGMPKERFSAEFPKEGPSILRIQQVVRGDSAAYFCASSPPRGRGNEKLFFGSGTQLSVL.

The V and J genes are TRBV10-3 and TRBJ2-5; 11 positions match TRBD1. The CDR3 consists of 15 residues. Germline CDR1 is ENHRY and CDR2 is SYGVKD. Germline trimming cut 5 bases from V and 4 bases from J; bases unmatched to any gene: 6. CDR3 nucleotides: TGTGCCATCAGTAACCCCGGGACAGGGGGAGAGACCCAGTACTTC. Translating gives CAISNPGTGGETQYF.

V usage is TRBV7-9 and J usage is TRBJ2-5; TRBD2 matches at 8 bases. Germline-derived CDR1 and CDR2 are SEHNR and FQNEAQ (reference sequence). V dropped 6 bases and J dropped 6; count of bases not matched to a gene: 12. The length of the CDR3 is 15 residues. The CDR3 region has the DNA TGTGCCAGCAGTCTTTCGCGGGGGGAGGGGAAGACCCAGTACTTC. This translates into CASSLSRGEGKTQYF.

V and J are TRBV3-1 (or the pseudogene TRBV3-2) and TRBJ1-3, with D unclear. CDR1 is LGHDT and CDR2 is YNNKEL in the germline V gene (reference sequence). V gave up 8 bases and J gave up 7 bases, with 6 bases separating them. The CDR3 has 10 amino acids. In nucleotides, the CDR3 is TGTGCCAGCGGCAGGAACACCATATATTTT. This translates into CASGRNTIYF.

The V call is TRBV5-1, the J call TRBJ2-2; 10 positions agree with TRBD1. The CDR3 loop spans 15 amino acids. Germline values: CDR1 SGHRS, CDR2 YFSETQ. V was clipped by 3 bases and J by 7 bases; unmatched bases: 6. The CDR3: CASSSGQGVIGELFF. The CDR3 nucleotides read TGCGCCAGCAGCTCCGGACAGGGGGTTATCGGGGAGCTGTTTTTT.

The genes are TRBV19 and TRBJ1-5; TRBD1 aligns across 7 bases. V trimming: 9 bases; J trimming: 6 bases; junction bases outside the gene matches: 14. CDR1 LNHDA and CDR2 SQIVND come from the germline V gene (reference sequence). The CDR3 covers 15 residues. CDR3 amino acids: CARVRRTGHAQPQHF. CDR3 nucleotides: TGTGCCAGAGTACGGCGGACAGGACACGCTCAGCCCCAGCATTTT. Based on the CDR3 plus reference TRBV19 and TRBJ1-5, the full variable domain is DGGITQSPKYLFRKEGQNVTLSCEQNLNHDAMYWYRQDPGQGLRLIYYSQIVNDFQKGDIAEGYSVSREKKESFPLTVTSAQKNPTAFYLCARVRRTGHAQPQHFGDGTRLSIL.

The V call is TRBV30, the J call TRBJ2-5, with 7 bases identical to TRBD1. V lost 4 bases and J lost 2; bases outside the gene matches: 4. Germline-derived CDR1 and CDR2 are GTSNPN and SVGIG (reference sequence). The CDR3 covers 13 residues. The CDR3 DNA reads TGTGCCTGGACAGGGACAGCGCAAGAGACCCAGTACTTC. Amino acids: CAWTGTAQETQYF.

The chain links TRBV30 to TRBJ1-1, with D tentatively TRBD1 (6 bases). V shed 8 bases and J shed 1 base, with 11 bases lying between them. Germline lookup yields CDR1 GTSNPN and CDR2 SVGIG (reference sequence). The CDR3 length is 12 residues. DNA of the CDR3: TGTGCCCAGGGGTATTGGAACACTGAAGCTTTCTTT. Its protein is CAQGYWNTEAFF.

The sample holds one count of this clone. Other nucleotide sequences in the sample specify the same CDR3. The rearrangement links TRBV5-4 to TRBJ1-3; D perhaps matches TRBD1 (5 bases). CDR1 and CDR2 (germline): SGHNT, YYREEE (reference sequence). This CDR3 spans 15 amino acids. Trimming removed 2 bases from V and 1 base from J, with 10 bases in between. CDR3 amino acids: CASSLGAGSGNTIYF. The DNA for the CDR3 is TGTGCCAGCAGCTTAGGCGCAGGGTCTGGAAACACCATATATTTT.

The chain carries TRBV5-5 and TRBJ1-2; TRBD1 matches at 12 bases. The V and J ends lost 5 bases and 4 bases, in that order; junction bases with no gene match: 6. CDR3 length: 15 amino acids. CDR1 is SGHKS, CDR2 YYEKEE, per germline (reference sequence). The CDR3 coding sequence is TGTGCCAGCAGAGACGGGGACAGGGGGCTCTATGGCTACACCTTC. It codes for CASRDGDRGLYGYTF. The full variable domain, with the rest looked up from reference TRBV5-5 and TRBJ1-2, is DAGVTQSPTHLIKTRGQQVTLRCSPISGHKSVSWYQQVLGQGPQFIFQYYEKEERGRGNFPDRFSARQFPNYSSELNVNALLLGDSALYLCASRDGDRGLYGYTFGSGTRLTVV.

The count of this clone is one. The gene calls are TRBV6-1 and TRBJ2-1, with 7 bases lining up with TRBD1. The CDR3 sequence is 16 residues long. With V trimmed by 3 bases and J by 7 bases, 12 bases remained unmatched. CDR1 is MNHNS, CDR2 SASEGT, per germline. CDR3: CASSEPSRQGWNEQFF. CDR3 sequence (DNA): TGTGCCAGCAGTGAGCCCTCGAGACAGGGCTGGAATGAGCAGTTCTTC.

V usage is TRBV6-5 and J usage is TRBJ2-5; the D gene is possibly TRBD1 (6 bases). The germline V gene encodes CDR1 MNHEY and CDR2 SVGAGI. The CDR3 extends over 15 amino acids. Trimming took 6 bases from V and 1 from J, leaving 15 bases between them. Written as DNA, the CDR3 is TGTGCCAGCAGGCGTAGCTGGACAGCCCAAGAGACCCAGTACTTC. Its protein is CASRRSWTAQETQYF.

This chain uses TRBV29-1 with TRBJ2-2, with D perhaps matching TRBD1 (5 bases). Trimming removed 1 base at V and 8 bases at J, with 17 bases between. CDR1 SQVTM and CDR2 ANQGSEA come from the germline V gene. The CDR3 covers 15 residues. The DNA of the CDR3 is TGCAGCGTTGAAGGGCAGGGTGGTACGGTGGGGGAGCTGTTTTTT. Translating it yields CSVEGQGGTVGELFF.

In its sample, this clone was seen once. This sequence joins TRBV6-5 and TRBJ1-4, with a possible D match to TRBD1 (5 bases). Germline loops: CDR1 MNHEY, CDR2 SVGAGI. The CDR3 runs 15 residues. V was pared by 5 bases and J by 1 base, with 11 bases between. CDR3 protein: CASSPGGGTNEKLFF. In nucleotides, the CDR3 is TGTGCCAGCAGTCCGGGGGGGGGAACTAATGAAAAACTGTTTTTT.

V gene TRBV5-4 combines with J gene TRBJ1-3; TRBD1 matches at 8 bases. The CDR3 covers 15 residues. Germline-derived CDR1 and CDR2 are SGHNT and YYREEE (reference sequence). Trimming at V came to 4 bases and at J to 4 bases, leaving 7 bases not matched to a gene. The DNA of the CDR3 is TGTGCCAGCAGCCCCCAGACAGGGGACGGAAACACCATATATTTT. Its protein is CASSPQTGDGNTIYF.

The V gene is TRBV6-5, the J gene TRBJ1-5; TRBD1 might be the D (6 bases). Per the germline V gene, CDR1 is MNHEY and CDR2 is SVGAGI. The length of the CDR3 is 15 residues. The V end was cut by 11 bases, the J end by 5 bases, with 22 bases between. The CDR3 region is CAPGSETQGYQPQHF. CDR3 DNA sequence: TGTGCCCCGGGGTCCGAGACACAGGGATATCAGCCCCAGCATTTT.